One and the same sample provided the 25 T cell receptor beta chains below, sequenced in a study of identical twins' blood T cells. TCRdb re-derived calls from the 5' RACE reads in MiXCR, one entry per CDR3 protein. This sample has around 380,000 distinct CDR3 sequences; approximately 30% occur once, and the top ten carry about 6%. Sequencing was carried out using PBMCs. Receptor source: a woman between 18 and 49 years old in good health.

This clonotype was counted only a few times. This sequence joins TRBV6-1 and TRBJ2-7; perhaps D is TRBD1 or TRBD2 (5 bases each). This CDR3 is 11 amino acids long. The germline V gene has CDR1 MNHNS and CDR2 SASEGT. Trimming took off 3 bases at V and 12 bases at J, with 12 bases between the two ends. CDR3 in DNA: TGTGCCAGCAGTGAGCAAAGAGGGGTGTACTTC. Protein: CASSEQRGVYF.

The chain links TRBV3-1 to TRBJ2-1; D unclear. This CDR3 is built from 12 residues. Germline CDR1 and CDR2: LGHDT and YNNKEL (reference sequence). V was shortened by 0 bases and J by 7 bases, with 4 bases between the two germline ends. Written as DNA, the CDR3 is TGTGCCAGCAGCCAAGATCCGAATGAGCAGTTCTTC. This sequence encodes CASSQDPNEQFF.

This clonotype has more than one count but fewer than ten. The gene calls are TRBV3-1 and TRBJ1-4; D is undetermined. This CDR3 has 14 residues. V lost 4 bases, J lost 0 bases, and 6 bases lay in between. Germline values: CDR1 LGHDT, CDR2 YNNKEL (reference sequence). For the CDR3, the DNA is TGTGCCAGCAGCCTTTCGGCAACTAATGAAAAACTGTTTTTT. It yields the protein CASSLSATNEKLFF.

The chain combines TRBV30 with TRBJ2-7; no definite D call. In germline, CDR1 is GTSNPN, CDR2 SVGIG (reference sequence). This CDR3 region has 12 residues. The V gene lost 5 bases and the J gene lost 0 bases, with 8 bases spanning the gap. This CDR3 reads CAWGLSSYEQYF. The CDR3 bases are TGTGCCTGGGGGCTAAGCTCCTACGAGCAGTACTTC.

In this sample, this clonotype turned up a few times. V is TRBV7-9 and J is TRBJ1-2; possible D gene TRBD1, 5 bases. From germline, CDR1 is SEHNR and CDR2 FQNEAQ (reference sequence). The CDR3 sequence is 13 residues long. The ends were cut back, 3 bases at V and 7 bases at J, with 12 bases in the middle. DNA for the CDR3: TGTGCCAGCAGCTTTACGCAGGGTCCTGGCTACACCTTC. This codes for CASSFTQGPGYTF.

The chain links TRBV9 to TRBJ1-2; the D is unclear. V was trimmed by 1 base and J by 7 bases, leaving 14 bases between them. The germline V gene encodes CDR1 SGDLS and CDR2 YYNGEE. CDR3 length: 14 amino acids. CDR3: CASSVLGGMRGYTF. Here the CDR3 DNA reads TGTGCCAGCAGCGTATTGGGAGGGATGCGTGGCTACACCTTC.

This chain uses TRBV9 with TRBJ1-6, with D hard to call. Trimming took 3 bases from V and 10 from J, leaving 11 bases between them. Germline CDR1 reads SGDLS; CDR2 reads YYNGEE. This CDR3 is built from 13 residues. The CDR3 sequence is CASSERTGSPLHF. DNA for the CDR3: TGTGCCAGCAGCGAGCGGACCGGCTCACCCCTCCACTTT.

This clonotype was counted a few times. The chain carries TRBV7-3 and TRBJ2-1; D gene unclear. Germline V gene sequence: CDR1 SGHTA, CDR2 FQGTGA. V gave up 5 bases and J gave up 5 bases, with 13 bases separating them. The CDR3 is made up of 14 amino acids. CDR3 in DNA: TGTGCCAGCAGCCCTCGGAGCCAAAACAATGAGCAGTTCTTC. It translates to CASSPRSQNNEQFF.

A word on this clonotype: The junction departs from germline at one end; a sequencing error may be responsible. The CDR3 protein is CASSYRQGAADAQYF. CDR3 bases: TGTGCCAGCAGTTATAGGCAGGGGGCTGCAGATGCGCAGTATTTT. The chain combines TRBV6-5 with TRBJ2-3; 8 bases match TRBD1. Germline-derived CDR1 and CDR2 are MNHEY and SVGAGI. This CDR3 is 15 amino acids long.

This sequence joins TRBV9 and TRBJ2-2, with D unclear. The V end was cut by 2 bases, the J end by 5 bases, with 10 bases between. CDR3 length: 14 residues. Germline CDR1 SGDLS, CDR2 YYNGEE. In DNA form, the CDR3 reads TGTGCCAGCAGCGTCGCGTTGGGGACCGGGGAGCTGTTTTTT. Its translation: CASSVALGTGELFF.

This clonotype appeared many times. The rearrangement uses TRBV29-1 and TRBJ1-1, with TRBD1 as a possible D gene (6 bases). The CDR3 contains 13 residues. In germline, CDR1 is SQVTM, CDR2 ANQGSEA. The ends were cut back, 3 bases at V and 5 bases at J, with 13 bases in the middle. CDR3 protein: CSVETEGGTEAFF. The CDR3 DNA follows: TGCAGCGTTGAGACAGAGGGGGGGACTGAAGCTTTCTTT. The entire variable domain, with the rest obtained from reference TRBV29-1 and TRBJ1-1, is as follows: SAVISQKPSRDICQRGTSLTIQCQVDSQVTMMFWYRQQPGQSLTLIATANQGSEATYESGFVIDKFPISRPNLTFSTLTVSNMSPEDSSIYLCSVETEGGTEAFFGQGTRLTVV.

V usage is TRBV5-1 and J usage is TRBJ1-1; D ambiguous. Germline V lookup: CDR1 SGHRS, CDR2 YFSETQ. This CDR3 spans 14 amino acids. The ends were cut back, 2 bases at V and 10 bases at J, with 18 bases in the middle. The CDR3 nucleotides read TGCGCCAGCAGCTTCCTTCCTTGGCCCGATGTAGCTTTCTTT. This sequence encodes CASSFLPWPDVAFF.

This clonotype has just a few counts. J is TRBJ2-3 and V is TRBV10-1; D is unclear. In germline, CDR1 is WNHNN, CDR2 SYGVQD (reference sequence). V was shortened by 0 bases and J by 4 bases, with 5 bases between the two germline ends. This CDR3 is built from 13 residues. CDR3 DNA: TGCGCCAGCAGTGAGTCGGGTCCAGATACGCAGTATTTT. Encoded protein: CASSESGPDTQYF.

In this sample, this clonotype turned up once. One end of the junction varies from germline; a read error may be responsible. This sequence joins TRBV29-1 and TRBJ1-2, with 9 bases matching TRBD1. The CDR3 loop spans 14 amino acids. Germline values: CDR1 SQVTM, CDR2 ANQGSEA. The CDR3 DNA reads TGCAGCGTTGACCGGGGACAGGGAGTGTATGGCTGCACCTTC. Its protein is CSVDRGQGVYGCTF.

This clonotype was detected many times. This chain uses TRBV20-1 with TRBJ2-3; D not resolved. The V and J ends lost 6 bases and 2 bases respectively, with 18 bases between them. From germline, CDR1 is DFQATT and CDR2 SNEGSKA (reference sequence). The CDR3 covers 15 residues. The CDR3 protein is CSALSPVGFTDTQYF. The CDR3 DNA reads as TGCAGTGCCCTATCTCCCGTGGGATTCACAGATACGCAGTATTTT.

This rearrangement joins TRBV6-1 to TRBJ2-5; D gene ambiguous. This CDR3 is built from 13 residues. Germline loops: CDR1 MNHNS, CDR2 SASEGT. Trimming stripped 3 bases from V and 4 bases from J, with 9 bases between. Written as DNA, the CDR3 is TGTGCCAGCAGTGACGTCCTCCGAGAGACCCAGTACTTC. This translates into CASSDVLRETQYF.

This clonotype was detected a few times. This chain uses TRBV29-1 with TRBJ1-2; D unresolved. Trimming removed 7 bases from V and 7 bases from J, with 19 bases in between. This CDR3 spans 13 amino acids. CDR1 and CDR2 (germline): SQVTM, ANQGSEA. This CDR3 reads CSARRTDLSGYTF. CDR3 bases: TGCAGCGCCCGTAGGACGGATTTGAGTGGCTACACCTTC.

This clonotype came up a few times. Mismatch with germline at one junction end may stem from a read error. J is TRBJ1-2 and V is TRBV7-6; no clear D gene. This CDR3 comprises 14 residues. From germline, CDR1 is SGHVS and CDR2 FNYEAQ. The chain's CDR3 is CASTLGPWDYGYTF. CDR3 nucleotide sequence: TGTGCCAGCACCTTAGGACCTTGGGACTATGGCTACACCTTC. The full variable domain, rest sourced from reference TRBV7-6 and TRBJ1-2, is GAGVSQSPRYKVTKRGQDVALRCDPISGHVSLYWYRQALGQGPEFLTYFNYEAQQDKSGLPNDRFSAERPEGSISTLTIQRTEQRDSAMYRCASTLGPWDYGYTFGSGTRLTVV.

The gene calls are TRBV24-1 and TRBJ2-3, with D possibly being TRBD1 or TRBD2 (5 bases each). Germline-derived CDR1 and CDR2 are KGHDR and SFDVKD. V lost 4 bases to trimming and J lost 14 bases, with 15 bases between them. CDR3 length: 12 amino acids. The CDR3, as DNA: TGTGCCACCAGTGAACCGGGACCCGTGGGGTATTTT. Residues: CATSEPGPVGYF.

This clonotype appeared many times. The chain combines TRBV3-1 with TRBJ1-2; maybe TRBD1 (5 bases). Per germline, CDR1 LGHDT and CDR2 YNNKEL (reference sequence). The CDR3 consists of 17 residues. V lost 0 bases to trimming and J lost 4 bases, with 18 bases between them. CDR3 bases: TGTGCCAGCAGCCAAGAATATAACGTCGGCAGGGCCTATGGCTACACCTTC. It is translated as CASSQEYNVGRAYGYTF.

This clonotype has a handful of counts. The rearrangement joins TRBV19 to TRBJ1-1; no definite D call. The germline V and J ends were trimmed by 5 bases and 3 bases, with 16 bases remaining between them. Germline values: CDR1 LNHDA, CDR2 SQIVND (reference sequence). This CDR3 comprises 15 residues. The CDR3, as DNA: TGTGCCAGTAGTCGGAATGGCGGGAGACACACTGAAGCTTTCTTT. It encodes CASSRNGGRHTEAFF.

The table lists this clonotype with a count of one. It may be a read error: a sequence one base away is much more abundant. In nucleotides, the CDR3 is TGCGTCAGCAGAGAGGGCTCGAACACTGAAGCTTTCTTT. This sequence encodes CVSREGSNTEAFF. The chain carries TRBV5-1 and TRBJ1-1; D gene uncertain. Per the germline V gene, CDR1 is SGHRS and CDR2 is YFSETQ. The CDR3 is 13 amino acids.

This clonotype showed up just a few times. The genes are TRBV6-5 and TRBJ1-2; D is uncertain. Trimming stripped 2 bases from V and 6 bases from J, with 10 bases between. CDR3 length equals 13 residues. Germline CDR1 MNHEY, CDR2 SVGAGI. The CDR3 here is CASSYSAGHGYTF. Written as DNA, the CDR3 is TGTGCCAGCAGTTACAGTGCTGGGCATGGCTACACCTTC.

The CDR3 is CASSLFFRQPQHF. CDR3 sequence (DNA): TGTGCCAGCAGTTTATTTTTTCGTCAGCCCCAGCATTTT. The V call is TRBV27, the J call TRBJ1-5; D not resolved. The CDR3 has 13 residues. The germline gives CDR1 MNHEY, CDR2 SMNVEV (reference sequence). Trimming removed 1 base from V and 6 bases from J, with 7 bases in between.

Ten or more counts support this clonotype. CDR3 bases: TGTGCCAGCAGCCAAGATAAAGAGACAGGGGCAGGCACTGAAGCTTTCTTT. Its protein product is CASSQDKETGAGTEAFF. The chain combines TRBV3-1 with TRBJ1-1; TRBD1 matches at 8 bases. The CDR3 extends over 17 amino acids. Germline V gene lookup returns CDR1 LGHDT and CDR2 YNNKEL (reference sequence). The V gene end was trimmed by 0 bases and the J gene end by 4 bases; junction bases not matched to a gene: 10.